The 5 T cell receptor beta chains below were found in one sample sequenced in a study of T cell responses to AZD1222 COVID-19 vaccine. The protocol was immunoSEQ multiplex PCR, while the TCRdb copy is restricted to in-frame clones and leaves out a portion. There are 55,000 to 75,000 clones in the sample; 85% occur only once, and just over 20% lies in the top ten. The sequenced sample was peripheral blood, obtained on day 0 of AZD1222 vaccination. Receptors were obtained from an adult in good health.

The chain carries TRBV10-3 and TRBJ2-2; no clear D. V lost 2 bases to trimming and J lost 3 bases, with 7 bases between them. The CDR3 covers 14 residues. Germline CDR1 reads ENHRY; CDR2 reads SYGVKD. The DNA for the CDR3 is TGTGCCATCAGTGAGGGCATATACACCGGGGAGCTGTTTTTT. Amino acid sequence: CAISEGIYTGELFF.

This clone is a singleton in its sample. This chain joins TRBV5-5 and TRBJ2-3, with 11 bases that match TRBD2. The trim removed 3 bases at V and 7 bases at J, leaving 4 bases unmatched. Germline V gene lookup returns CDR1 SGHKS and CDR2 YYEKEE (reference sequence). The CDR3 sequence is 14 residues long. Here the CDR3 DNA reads TGTGCCAGCAGCTCTACTAGCGGGGGCTATACGCAGTATTTT. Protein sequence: CASSSTSGGYTQYF.

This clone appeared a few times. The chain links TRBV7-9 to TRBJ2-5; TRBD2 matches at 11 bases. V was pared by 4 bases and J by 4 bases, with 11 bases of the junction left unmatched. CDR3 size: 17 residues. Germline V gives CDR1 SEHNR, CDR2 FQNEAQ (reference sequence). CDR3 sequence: CASSSRDSGRAGETQYF. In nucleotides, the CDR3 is TGTGCCAGCAGCTCCCGTGATAGCGGGAGGGCGGGAGAGACCCAGTACTTC.

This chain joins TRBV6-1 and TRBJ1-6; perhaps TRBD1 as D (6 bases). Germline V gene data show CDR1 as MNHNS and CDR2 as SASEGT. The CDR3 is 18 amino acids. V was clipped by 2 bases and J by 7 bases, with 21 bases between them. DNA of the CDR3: TGTGCCAGCAGTGAACACCCCGTAAACGGAGGGGGAAATTCACCCCTCCACTTT. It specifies CASSEHPVNGGGNSPLHF.

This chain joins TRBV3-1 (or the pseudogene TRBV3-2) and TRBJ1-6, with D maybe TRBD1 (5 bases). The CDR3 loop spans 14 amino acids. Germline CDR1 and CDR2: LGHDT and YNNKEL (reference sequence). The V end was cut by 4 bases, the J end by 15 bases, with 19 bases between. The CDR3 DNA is TGTGCCAGCAGCCTTTTCCGGGACGTCCGGTTCCTCCACTTT. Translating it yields CASSLFRDVRFLHF.